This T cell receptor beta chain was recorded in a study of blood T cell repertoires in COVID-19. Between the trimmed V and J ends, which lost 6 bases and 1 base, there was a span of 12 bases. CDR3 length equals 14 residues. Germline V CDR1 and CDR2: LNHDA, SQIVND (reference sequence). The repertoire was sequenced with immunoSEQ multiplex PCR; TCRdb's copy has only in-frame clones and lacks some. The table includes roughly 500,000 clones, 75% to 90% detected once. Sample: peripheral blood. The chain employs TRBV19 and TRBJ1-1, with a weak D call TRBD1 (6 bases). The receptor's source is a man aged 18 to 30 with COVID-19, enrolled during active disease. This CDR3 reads CASRPGHQNTEAFF. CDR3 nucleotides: TGTGCCAGTAGACCGGGACACCAGAACACTGAAGCTTTCTTT. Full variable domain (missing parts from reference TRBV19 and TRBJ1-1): DGGITQSPKYLFRKEGQNVTLSCEQNLNHDAMYWYRQDPGQGLRLIYYSQIVNDFQKGDIAEGYSVSREKKESFPLTVTSAQKNPTAFYLCASRPGHQNTEAFFGQGTRLTVV.